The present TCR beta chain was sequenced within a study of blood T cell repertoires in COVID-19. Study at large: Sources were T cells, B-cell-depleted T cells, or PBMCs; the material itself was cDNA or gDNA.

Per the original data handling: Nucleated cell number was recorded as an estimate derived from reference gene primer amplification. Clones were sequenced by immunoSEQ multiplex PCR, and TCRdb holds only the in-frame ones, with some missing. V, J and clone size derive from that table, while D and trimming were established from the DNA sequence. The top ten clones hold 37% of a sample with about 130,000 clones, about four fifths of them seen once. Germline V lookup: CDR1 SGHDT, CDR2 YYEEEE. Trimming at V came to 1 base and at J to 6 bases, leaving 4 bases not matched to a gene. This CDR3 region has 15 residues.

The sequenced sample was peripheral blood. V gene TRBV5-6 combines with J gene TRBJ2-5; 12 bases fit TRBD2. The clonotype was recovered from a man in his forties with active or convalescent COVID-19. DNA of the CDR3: TGTGCCAGCAGCTTGCCTAGCGGGAGGGGAAAGACCCAGTACTTC. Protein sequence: CASSLPSGRGKTQYF.